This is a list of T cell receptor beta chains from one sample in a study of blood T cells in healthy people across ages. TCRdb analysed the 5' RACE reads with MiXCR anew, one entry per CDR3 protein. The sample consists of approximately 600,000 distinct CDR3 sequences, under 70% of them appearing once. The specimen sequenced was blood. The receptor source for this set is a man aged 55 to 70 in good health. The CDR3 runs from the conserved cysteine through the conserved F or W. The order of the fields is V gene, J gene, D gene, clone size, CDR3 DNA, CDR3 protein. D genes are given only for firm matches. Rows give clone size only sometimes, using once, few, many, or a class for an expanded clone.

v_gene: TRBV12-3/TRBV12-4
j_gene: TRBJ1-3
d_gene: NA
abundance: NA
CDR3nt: TGTGCCAGCACCCGGTCTGGAACTGGAAACACCATATATTTT
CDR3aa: CASTRSGTGNTIYF

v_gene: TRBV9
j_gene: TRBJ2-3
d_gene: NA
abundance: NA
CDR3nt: TGTGCCAGCAGCGTAGCATCCGCGCAGTTGACAGATACGCAGTATTTT
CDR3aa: CASSVASAQLTDTQYF

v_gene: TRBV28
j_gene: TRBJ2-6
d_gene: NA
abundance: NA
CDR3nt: TGTGCCAGCGCAACCATCCGGGGCCCTTCCTCTGGGGCCAACGTCCTGACTTTC
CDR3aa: CASATIRGPSSGANVLTF

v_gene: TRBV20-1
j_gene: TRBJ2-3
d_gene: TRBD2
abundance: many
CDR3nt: TGCAGTGCCGATAGGACTAGCGGGGGGGATACGCAGTATTTT
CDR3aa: CSADRTSGGDTQYF

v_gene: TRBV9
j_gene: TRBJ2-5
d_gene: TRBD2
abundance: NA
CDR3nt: TGTGCCAGCGGGAAAGCGGGGGGGCTGAGGGAGACCCAGTACTTC
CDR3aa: CASGKAGGLRETQYF

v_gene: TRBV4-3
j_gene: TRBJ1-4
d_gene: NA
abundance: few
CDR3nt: TGCGCCAGCAGCCTAGAACCGGAAAAACTGTTTTTT
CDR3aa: CASSLEPEKLFF

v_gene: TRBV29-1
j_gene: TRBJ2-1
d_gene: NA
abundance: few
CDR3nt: TGCAGCGTTGATGGATACAATGAGCAGTTCTTC
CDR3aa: CSVDGYNEQFF

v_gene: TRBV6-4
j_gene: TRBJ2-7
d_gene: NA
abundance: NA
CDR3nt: TGTGCCAGCAGCCCTGACGGGGTGAGCGAGCAGTACTTC
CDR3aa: CASSPDGVSEQYF

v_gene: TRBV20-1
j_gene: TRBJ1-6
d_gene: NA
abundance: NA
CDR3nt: TGCAGTGCTATGGGCAGGGTGCGTCCACCCCTCCACTTT
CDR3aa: CSAMGRVRPPLHF

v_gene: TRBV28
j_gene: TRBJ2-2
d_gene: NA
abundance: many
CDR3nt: TGTGCCAGCAGTTTATCCCAGACCGGGGAGCTGTTTTTT
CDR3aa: CASSLSQTGELFF

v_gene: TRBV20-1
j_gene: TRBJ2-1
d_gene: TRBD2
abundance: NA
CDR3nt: TGCAGTGCTAAAGACCCCGGGAGGCGCAATGAGCAGTTCTTC
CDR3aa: CSAKDPGRRNEQFF

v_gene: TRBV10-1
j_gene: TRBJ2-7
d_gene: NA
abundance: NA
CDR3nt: TGCGCCAGCAGTGAGAGTAGCGCCTTTTCCTACGAGCAGTACTTC
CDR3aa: CASSESSAFSYEQYF

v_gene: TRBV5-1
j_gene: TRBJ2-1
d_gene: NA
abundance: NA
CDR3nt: TGCGCCAGCAGCTCCGGGCCGGGGTACAATGAGCAGTTCTTC
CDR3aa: CASSSGPGYNEQFF

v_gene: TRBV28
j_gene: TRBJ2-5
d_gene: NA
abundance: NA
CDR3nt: TGTGCCAGCAGTTATTGGGCGGCAGGACTGCAAGAGACCCAGTACTTC
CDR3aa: CASSYWAAGLQETQYF

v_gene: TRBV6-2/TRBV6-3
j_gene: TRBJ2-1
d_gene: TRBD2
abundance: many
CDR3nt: TGTGCCAGCAGTTTTGCGGGGGGGATAGAGCAGTTCTTC
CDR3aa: CASSFAGGIEQFF

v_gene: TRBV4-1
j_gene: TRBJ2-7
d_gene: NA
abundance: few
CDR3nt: TGCGCCAGCAGCCAAGATTCAACAGCCTACGAGCAGTACTTC
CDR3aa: CASSQDSTAYEQYF

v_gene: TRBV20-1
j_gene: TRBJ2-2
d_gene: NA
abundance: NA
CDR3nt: TGCAGTGCTAGAGGGGGGACCGGTGCCGGGGAGCTGTTTTTT
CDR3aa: CSARGGTGAGELFF

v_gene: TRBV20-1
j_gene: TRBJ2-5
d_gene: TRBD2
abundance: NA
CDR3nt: TGCAGTGCTAGAGATCGGATGGGGCGGGGGTCCCAAGAGACCCAGTACTTC
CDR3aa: CSARDRMGRGSQETQYF

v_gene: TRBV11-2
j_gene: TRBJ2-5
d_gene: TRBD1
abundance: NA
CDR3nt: TGTGCCAGCAGCTCCTCCGGGACAGCCTTGGGAGAGACCCAGTACTTC
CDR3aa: CASSSSGTALGETQYF

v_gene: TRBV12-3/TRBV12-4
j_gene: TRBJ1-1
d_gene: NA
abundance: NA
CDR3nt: TGTGCCAGCAGAACGACAGATAACACTGAAGCTTTCTTT
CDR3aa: CASRTTDNTEAFF

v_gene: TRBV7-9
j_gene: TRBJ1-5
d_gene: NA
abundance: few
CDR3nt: TGTGCCAGCAGCTTAGGCGTCCCGGGGAGGCAGCCCCAGCATTTT
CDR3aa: CASSLGVPGRQPQHF

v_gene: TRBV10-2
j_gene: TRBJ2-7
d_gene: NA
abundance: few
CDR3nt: TGCGCCAGCAGTGAGTCGACTCTCTACGAGCAGTACTTC
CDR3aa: CASSESTLYEQYF

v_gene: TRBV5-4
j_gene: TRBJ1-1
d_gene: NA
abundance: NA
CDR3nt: TGTGCCAGCAGCTTGGACTCGGGGGGAGGAATGAACACTGAAGCTTTCTTT
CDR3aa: CASSLDSGGGMNTEAFF

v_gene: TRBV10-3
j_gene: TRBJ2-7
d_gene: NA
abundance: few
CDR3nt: TGTGCCATCAGTGAGTGGGGGAACATCGGCTCCTACGAGCAGTACTTC
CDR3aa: CAISEWGNIGSYEQYF

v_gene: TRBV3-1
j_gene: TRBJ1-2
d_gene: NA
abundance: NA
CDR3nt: TGTGCCAGCAGCCAAGATCTCATCTATGGCTACACCTTC
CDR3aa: CASSQDLIYGYTF

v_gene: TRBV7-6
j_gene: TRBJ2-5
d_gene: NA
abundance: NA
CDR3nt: TGTGCCAGCAAATTAGGGTCCCAAGAGACCCAGTACTTC
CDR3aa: CASKLGSQETQYF